This TCR beta chain was obtained from a study of beta chain features in type 1 diabetes (dated by TCRdb to 2017 to 2018). Notes on the research overall: Mean age, gender distribution, total cell number and subset yield did not differ between patients and healthy donors. A total of 85 million to 140 million sorted cells were examined across all samples, and a strong correlation was observed between cell number per subset and RNA yield. The study compared TCRB repertoires of sorted circulating CD4+ T cell subsets between recently diagnosed type 1 diabetes patients and matched healthy donors. Regulatory and stem cell-like memory subsets were isolated from only 8 patients and roughly 8 healthy donors, whereas naive and central memory subsets came from all 30 or so donors. The study at large found these results: Only small numbers of individuals were included in the HLA sub-analyses, which left unresolved whether HLA type had any influence on TCRB rearrangement. Fewer insertions and more nucleotide deletions at VDJ recombination sites were observed in patients with type 1 diabetes, implying thymic rearrangement abnormalities. PCR might favor shorter templates, but patient and control samples were amplified and corrected together, so any skew would affect both groups equally. Naive, central memory and regulatory TCRB repertoires appeared more similar among patients than among healthy donors. A moderate but significant shortening of TCRB CDR3 length was observed in type 1 diabetes patients in all four CD4+ subsets. Because cDNA was sequenced instead of genomic DNA, activated cells with high expression could be over-represented, although the groups did not differ in activation or CD3 levels.

All of the isolated RNA was reverse transcribed with the High Capacity cDNA Reverse Transcription Kit, so expressed TCRB transcripts were sequenced. Deep immunoSEQ sequencing was performed on naive, central memory and regulatory T cell samples, with an average of about 3.6 million total reads per sample. Sorted cells were lysed in RLT buffer, and RNA was extracted using DNase-treated RNeasy Micro or Mini kits according to cell number. Each cell subset was processed separately to prevent cross-contamination, with patient and healthy donor samples processed together. Using the immunoSEQ multiplex PCR, TCRB sequences were amplified from cDNA into 87-bp fragments spanning the CDR3 region. Amplicons were sequenced on the Illumina HiSeq platform. The authors' analysis ran thus. PCR bias was computationally corrected using synthetic template baselines, reads within Hamming distance 2 were collapsed, and singletons that could not be merged were discarded. Reads were aligned against IMGT to assign V, D and J genes, CDR3 length and insertions or deletions at six rearrangement sites. Within each subset, clonotype counts were normalized to the number of sorted cells before true diversity and Gini coefficients were calculated with the tcR R package. Repertoire sharing was quantified using the overlap coefficient calculated on TCRB nucleotide sequences. Out-of-frame TCRB sequences from naive cells were analyzed to stand in for the pre-selection repertoire. Held by TCRdb, this immuneACCESS table contains in-frame sequences only and omits some clones. Under half of the omission traces to an unresolved V gene where checked; the cause of the rest is unknown. That table is the source of V, J and clone size, and D and trimming were worked out from the DNA. The sample contains 860,000 or so clones, around a sixth of them found a single time. The ten most abundant clones make up 0.023% of the sample.

This clone was seen only a few times. Its binding antigen is unknown. Per-base quality was not reported, and no clone a single base away is much larger than it. Each donor gave one peripheral blood draw, approximately 100 mL on average, collected into heparinised tubes. A BD FACSAria II was used to sort naive, central memory, regulatory and stem cell-like memory CD4+ T cells with a panel that included CD45RO, CCR7, CD25, CD127, CD95 and CD27. Every sorted population had a purity above 95%. PBMCs were separated immediately by Lymphoprep density gradient centrifugation and were stained directly, without being cultured. So that batch effects would be minimized, each experiment stained and sorted samples in pairs, pairing one healthy donor with one patient. CDR1 and CDR2, looked up from the germline V gene, are LGHNA and YSLEER. The germline V end is reduced by 0 bases and the J end by 0 bases; junction bases left unmatched: 6. The CDR3 sequence holds 18 residues, the cysteine and phenylalanine included. Only the CDR3 region is kept as DNA, spanning 54 bases read in frame from base 1.

Rearrangement joined TRBV4-3 to TRBJ2-2; 8 middle bases align to TRBD2. The TCR comes from a woman under 30 in good health. The sample taken for sequencing was naive CD4+ T cells from blood. The sample's cell subset or site label is to be understood as: true naive CD4+ T cells. The CDR3 amino acid sequence is: CASSQEFSGAANTGELFF. The nucleotide sequence is given as TGCGCCAGCAGCCAAGAGTTTAGCGGGGCGGCGAACACCGGGGAGCTGTTTTTT.